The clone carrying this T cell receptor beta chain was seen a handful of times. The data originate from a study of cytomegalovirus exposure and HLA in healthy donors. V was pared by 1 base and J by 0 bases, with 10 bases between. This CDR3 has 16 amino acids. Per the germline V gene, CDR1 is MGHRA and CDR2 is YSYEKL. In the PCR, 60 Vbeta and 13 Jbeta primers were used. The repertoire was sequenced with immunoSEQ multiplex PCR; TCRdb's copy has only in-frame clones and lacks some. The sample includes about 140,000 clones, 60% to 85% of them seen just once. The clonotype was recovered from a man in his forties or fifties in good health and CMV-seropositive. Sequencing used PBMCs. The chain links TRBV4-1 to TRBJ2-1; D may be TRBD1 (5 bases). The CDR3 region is CASSQVDILSYNEQFF. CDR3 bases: TGCGCCAGCAGCCAAGTGGACATCCTCTCCTACAATGAGCAGTTCTTC.